These 20 T cell receptor beta chains share one sample of origin, sequenced in a study of blood T cell repertoires in COVID-19. The data were produced by immunoSEQ multiplex PCR, yet TCRdb's version contains in-frame clones alone and is incomplete. The table records around 350,000 clones, about 88% of them present only once. Sequenced sample: peripheral blood. Source of these receptors: a human donor in a cohort sampled during active COVID-19.

The chain joins TRBV6-1 to TRBJ1-3; TRBD1 matches 7 bases. Germline lookup yields CDR1 MNHNS and CDR2 SASEGT. This CDR3 has 14 residues. Trimming cost V 1 base and J 11 bases; bases outside gene matches: 8. CDR3 sequence reads: CASSEDGQARAIYF. CDR3 nucleotides: TGTGCCAGCAGTGAAGATGGACAGGCCAGGGCCATATATTTT.

The rearrangement joins TRBV6-5 to TRBJ2-3; TRBD1 is a possible D gene (6 bases). The CDR3 contains 14 residues. Between the trimmed V and J ends, which lost 2 bases and 1 base, there was a span of 7 bases. CDR1 is MNHEY and CDR2 is SVGAGI in the germline V gene. The CDR3 DNA reads TGTGCCAGCAGTTACAACAGGGGCACAGATACGCAGTATTTT. It yields the protein CASSYNRGTDTQYF.

The chain combines TRBV2 with TRBJ2-5, with 12 bases matching TRBD1. V lost 9 bases to trimming and J lost 5 bases; unmatched junction nucleotides: 10. The CDR3 runs 15 residues. Germline loops: CDR1 SNHLY, CDR2 FYNNEI. The CDR3 bases are TGTGCCAGTAAGACCGGGACAGGGGGCACGGAGACCCAGTACTTC. Residues: CASKTGTGGTETQYF.

The V and J genes are TRBV5-1 and TRBJ2-1; 11 bases are a match to TRBD2. The CDR3 is 17 residues long. The J segment lost 5 bases and the V segment lost 0 bases, leaving 7 bases of the junction unmatched. In germline, CDR1 is SGHRS, CDR2 YFSETQ. CDR3 loop: CASSLAFSGRANNEQFF. In DNA, the CDR3 is TGCGCCAGCAGCTTGGCCTTTAGCGGGAGGGCCAACAATGAGCAGTTCTTC.

The CDR3 here is CASSGTGGNEQFF. The CDR3 DNA reads as TGTGCCAGCAGTGGGACAGGGGGCAATGAGCAGTTCTTC. The rearrangement links TRBV2 to TRBJ2-1; 10 bases are a match to TRBD1. Trimming removed 4 bases from V and 6 bases from J; junction bases left unmatched: 0. The CDR3 contains 13 residues. The V gene's germline CDR1 is SNHLY and CDR2 FYNNEI.

This clone was seen once. The chain joins TRBV6-4 to TRBJ2-2; D gene ambiguous. Germline CDR1 is MRHNA and CDR2 is SNTAGT. The CDR3 has 14 amino acids. The germline V and J ends were trimmed by 5 bases and 0 bases, with 7 bases remaining between them. The CDR3 region has the DNA TGTGCCAGCAGTTCGGAGACGAACACCGGGGAGCTGTTTTTT. It is translated as CASSSETNTGELFF.

The V and J genes are TRBV10-3 and TRBJ1-3, with D tentatively TRBD1 (5 bases). The CDR3 is 16 amino acids. Germline V CDR1 and CDR2: ENHRY, SYGVKD. The V and J ends lost 2 bases and 2 bases respectively, with 13 bases between them. This CDR3 reads CAISENLGTTGNTIYF. The CDR3 DNA follows: TGTGCCATCAGTGAGAATCTGGGGACTACTGGAAACACCATATATTTT.

This clone has only a few counts. The chain employs TRBV2 and TRBJ2-1; 8 bases map to TRBD1. The CDR3 runs to 17 residues. V was clipped by 2 bases and J by 8 bases; unmatched bases: 14. Germline assignment: CDR1 SNHLY and CDR2 FYNNEI. The CDR3 protein is CASSEFFRAGGWDEQFF. The CDR3 DNA reads TGTGCCAGCAGTGAATTCTTTAGGGCAGGGGGCTGGGATGAGCAGTTCTTC.

The chain employs TRBV3-1 (or the pseudogene TRBV3-2) and TRBJ1-2, with D tentatively TRBD1 (5 bases). Trimming removed 0 bases from V and 4 bases from J, with 12 bases in between. This CDR3 has 15 residues. Germline lookup yields CDR1 LGHDT and CDR2 YNNKEL (reference sequence). The chain's CDR3 is CASSQDAGRFYGYTF. In DNA form, the CDR3 reads TGTGCCAGCAGCCAAGATGCAGGGAGGTTCTATGGCTACACCTTC.

The chain employs TRBV30 and TRBJ2-1; 7 bases map to TRBD2. The V gene end was trimmed by 4 bases and the J gene end by 12 bases; junction bases not matched to a gene: 9. CDR1 is GTSNPN, CDR2 SVGIG, per germline (reference sequence). This CDR3 comprises 12 residues. As DNA, the CDR3 is TGTGCCTGGACCGTAGGACCGGGGGGGCAGTTCTTC. It is translated as CAWTVGPGGQFF.

The V and J genes are TRBV5-6 and TRBJ2-3, with unresolved D. Germline V gene lookup returns CDR1 SGHDT and CDR2 YYEEEE. V gave up 1 base and J gave up 0 bases, with 12 bases separating them. There are 16 residues in the CDR3. The CDR3 nucleotides are TGTGCCAGCAGCTTGAGCACTCGTCGTAGCACAGATACGCAGTATTTT. Translating gives CASSLSTRRSTDTQYF.

This clone was detected a few times. The rearrangement joins TRBV5-1 to TRBJ2-3; D is possibly TRBD2 (5 bases). This CDR3 is 15 amino acids long. Looked up from germline, CDR1 is SGHRS and CDR2 is YFSETQ. Trimming removed 1 base at V and 4 bases at J, with 13 bases between. CDR3 region: CASSLIGDAADTQYF. CDR3 nucleotide sequence: TGCGCCAGCAGCTTGATCGGGGATGCGGCAGATACGCAGTATTTT.

The table lists this clone with a count of one. The chain carries TRBV4-2 and TRBJ2-2, with 9 bases that match TRBD1. Germline V gives CDR1 LGHNA, CDR2 YNFKEQ. V shed 1 base, J shed 3 bases, and the junction held 0 bases outside the gene matches. This CDR3 is 15 amino acids long. CDR3 nucleotide sequence: TGTGCCAGCAGCCAAGGGGACAGGGACACCGGGGAGCTGTTTTTT. Protein product: CASSQGDRDTGELFF.

The chain combines TRBV7-9 with TRBJ2-1; TRBD2 matches at 12 bases. This CDR3 comprises 17 residues. Germline-derived CDR1 and CDR2 are SEHNR and FQNEAQ (reference sequence). V dropped 5 bases and J dropped 8; count of bases not matched to a gene: 13. In DNA, the CDR3 is TGTGCCAGCAGCCCGAGACTAGCGGGGGACCCTCGCTATGAGCAGTTCTTC. Residues: CASSPRLAGDPRYEQFF.

V is TRBV5-1 and J is TRBJ1-1, with TRBD1 matching over 7 bases. This CDR3 has 15 residues. Trimming at V came to 4 bases and at J to 4 bases, leaving 10 bases not matched to a gene. Germline-derived CDR1 and CDR2 are SGHRS and YFSETQ. CDR3 protein: CASSPNRGGGTEAFF. In nucleotides, the CDR3 is TGCGCCAGCAGCCCAAACAGGGGTGGAGGCACTGAAGCTTTCTTT.

V gene TRBV2 combines with J gene TRBJ2-7, with 7 bases fitting TRBD1. The CDR3 consists of 11 residues. From germline, CDR1 is SNHLY and CDR2 FYNNEI. Trimming removed 7 bases from V and 4 bases from J; junction bases left unmatched: 1. In DNA form, the CDR3 reads TGTGCCAGCACACAGGGGTACGAGCAGTACTTC. This encodes CASTQGYEQYF.

V is TRBV30 and J is TRBJ2-1; D gene ambiguous. Germline V gene sequence: CDR1 GTSNPN, CDR2 SVGIG (reference sequence). The CDR3 spans 11 residues. The V gene lost 3 bases and the J gene lost 6 bases, with 6 bases spanning the gap. The CDR3 protein is CAWRLVNEQFF. The DNA for the CDR3 is TGTGCCTGGAGACTCGTCAATGAGCAGTTCTTC.

The J gene is TRBJ2-7, the V gene TRBV12-3 or TRBV12-4; perhaps TRBD2 as D (5 bases). CDR3 length: 11 amino acids. V dropped 6 bases and J dropped 6 bases, with 9 bases sitting between them. The CDR3 DNA sequence: TGTGCCAGCAGCCGGGAACGCGAGCAGTACTTC. Translated, it gives CASSREREQYF.

This clone has more than one count but fewer than ten. The rearrangement joins TRBV5-6 to TRBJ1-5; TRBD1 agrees at 12 bases. The CDR3 covers 15 residues. Germline V gene lookup returns CDR1 SGHDT and CDR2 YYEEEE. The J segment lost 5 bases and the V segment lost 0 bases, leaving 0 bases of the junction unmatched. The CDR3: CASSLGDRGHQPQHF. In DNA, the CDR3 is TGTGCCAGCAGCTTGGGGGACAGGGGGCATCAGCCCCAGCATTTT.

V is TRBV6-5 and J is TRBJ1-2, with 10 nucleotides matching TRBD1. The CDR3 has 14 residues. The germline V gene has CDR1 MNHEY and CDR2 SVGAGI. With 7 bases clipped from V and 8 bases from J, the junction kept 10 bases outside the gene matches. As DNA, the CDR3 is TGTGCCAGCACCCGACAGGGGGCCTCTCGGGGCTACACCTTC. As protein: CASTRQGASRGYTF.